This T cell receptor beta chain appears in the sequencing data of a study of blood T cell repertoires in COVID-19. The germline V gene has CDR1 MNHNS and CDR2 SASEGT. V was clipped by 0 bases and J by 5 bases, with 7 bases between them. There are 13 residues in the CDR3. Measured with immunoSEQ multiplex PCR; TCRdb has only the in-frame clones, and not every one. This sample has 150,000 to 200,000 clones, with around nine tenths found just once. Input material: peripheral blood. The chain uses TRBV6-1 and TRBJ1-1; D might be TRBD1 (5 bases). This clonotype originated in a man between 60 and 75 years old with active or convalescent COVID-19. The CDR3 DNA sequence: TGTGCCAGCAGTGAAGCGCGGGGGACTGAAGCTTTCTTT. As protein: CASSEARGTEAFF.